The 31 T cell receptor beta chains in this list originate from one sample, sequenced in a study of graft-versus-host responses after intestinal transplantation. Profiled with immunoSEQ multiplex PCR; TCRdb holds only in-frame clones, not every one. The sample gives about 21,000 clones, 35% to 50% of which show up once; about 1.5% is in the top ten. Stimulators, about 200,000 irradiated and violet-dye-labeled cells, were plated with about 200,000 CFSE-labeled responder cells. The specimen comprised alloreactive CD8+ T cells from a mixed lymphocyte reaction culture, sampled before intestinal transplant. Indicated subset: CFSE-low proliferating T cells sorted from roughly 6-day pre-transplant mixed lymphocyte reaction (GvH or HvG direction). All receptors derive from a human patient who received an intestinal transplant.

The rearrangement links TRBV7-6 to TRBJ1-1; tentative D call: TRBD1 (5 bases). The germline V and J ends were trimmed by 1 base and 3 bases, with 9 bases remaining between them. The CDR3 loop spans 14 amino acids. Looked up from germline, CDR1 is SGHVS and CDR2 is FNYEAQ. CDR3 in amino acids: CASSLGVRDTEAFF. Written as DNA, the CDR3 is TGTGCCAGCAGCTTAGGGGTCAGGGACACTGAAGCTTTCTTT.

The genes are TRBV4-1 and TRBJ2-7; D tentatively reads TRBD1 or TRBD2 (6 bases each). Looked up from germline, CDR1 is MGHRA and CDR2 is YSYEKL. With 3 bases removed from V and 4 bases from J, the gap between germline ends came to 10 bases. The CDR3 loop spans 13 amino acids. The CDR3 DNA reads TGCGCCAGCAGCCAGGGCGGGACATACGAGCAGTACTTC. Protein product: CASSQGGTYEQYF.

The CDR3 coding sequence is TGTGCCAGCCGCCGCTCTCCAGCGGGGCTCACTGAAGCTTTCTTT. Its protein product is CASRRSPAGLTEAFF. The chain uses TRBV5-5 and TRBJ1-1; D may be TRBD1 (5 bases). The V end was cut by 7 bases, the J end by 4 bases, with 20 bases between. The CDR3 loop spans 15 amino acids. Germline V gene lookup returns CDR1 SGHKS and CDR2 YYEKEE (reference sequence).

A few counts support this clone. The rearrangement joins TRBV13 to TRBJ2-1; D perhaps matches TRBD2 (6 bases). Germline assignment: CDR1 PRHDT and CDR2 FYEKMQ (reference sequence). The CDR3 is 17 residues long. V shed 5 bases and J shed 0 bases, with 17 bases lying between them. The chain's CDR3 is CASSRKLAGFSYNEQFF. CDR3 nucleotides: TGTGCCAGCAGCCGGAAACTAGCCGGATTCTCCTACAATGAGCAGTTCTTC.

The V call is TRBV2, the J call TRBJ2-5, with 10 bases fitting TRBD2. There are 15 residues in the CDR3. The germline gives CDR1 SNHLY, CDR2 FYNNEI. With 7 bases clipped from V and 1 base from J, the junction kept 6 bases outside the gene matches. This CDR3 is CASKSGRVRQETQYF. The CDR3 DNA follows: TGTGCCAGCAAAAGCGGGAGGGTTCGCCAAGAGACCCAGTACTTC.

This chain links TRBV2 with TRBJ2-5; D call uncertain. Germline CDR1 reads SNHLY; CDR2 reads FYNNEI. V gave up 3 bases and J gave up 5 bases, with 4 bases separating them. The CDR3 sequence is 11 residues long. The CDR3 DNA reads as TGTGCCAGCAGTGATTGGGAGACCCAGTACTTC. This sequence encodes CASSDWETQYF.

This clone has just one count. The chain recombines TRBV7-3 with TRBJ2-3; TRBD2 aligns across 8 bases. Germline lookup yields CDR1 SGHTA and CDR2 FQGTGA. V was pared by 3 bases and J by 6 bases, with 5 bases of the junction left unmatched. The CDR3 runs 14 residues. The CDR3 DNA follows: TGTGCCAGCAGCTTGACGGGAGGGGCCGATACGCAGTATTTT. Amino acids: CASSLTGGADTQYF.

CDR3 sequence (DNA): TGTGCCAGCAGCTTAGACCGACGGGAATACGAGCAGTACTTC. Translated: CASSLDRREYEQYF. V is TRBV7-9 and J is TRBJ2-7; D possibly corresponds to TRBD2 (5 bases). Trimming left V 1 base short and J 4 bases short, with 11 bases between. Germline loops: CDR1 SEHNR, CDR2 FQNEAQ (reference sequence). The CDR3 totals 14 residues.

The rearrangement links TRBV2 to TRBJ2-7; D is uncertain. Trimming took 1 base from V and 6 from J, leaving 7 bases between them. Germline CDR1 SNHLY, CDR2 FYNNEI. The CDR3 spans 12 residues. The CDR3 DNA reads TGTGCCAGCAGTGAAGGGCATACCGAGCAGTACTTC. Its protein product is CASSEGHTEQYF.

In this sample, this clone turned up a few times. V usage is TRBV6-5 and J usage is TRBJ2-1, with 9 positions matching TRBD2. Germline lookup yields CDR1 MNHEY and CDR2 SVGAGI. V lost 4 bases and J lost 2; bases outside the gene matches: 3. This CDR3 has 15 residues. The CDR3 coding sequence is TGTGCCAGCAGTTCTGTAGCGGGAGCCTACAATGAGCAGTTCTTC. This gives the protein CASSSVAGAYNEQFF.

This clone is medium-sized by share. The gene calls are TRBV7-3 and TRBJ1-1; 7 nucleotides agree with TRBD1. After removal of 4 bases from V and 4 bases from J, the junction contained 0 bases not matched to a gene. Germline-derived CDR1 and CDR2 are SGHTA and FQGTGA. This CDR3 region has 12 residues. The CDR3 loop is CASSSGGTEAFF. The CDR3 DNA sequence: TGTGCCAGCAGCTCAGGGGGCACTGAAGCTTTCTTT.

This clone was seen a single time. CDR3 DNA: TGTGCCAGCAGCGTAGGGAGTGTGCCCCAGCATTTT. This codes for CASSVGSVPQHF. The genes are TRBV9 and TRBJ1-5; D is unresolved. V dropped 0 bases and J dropped 9 bases, with 7 bases sitting between them. The CDR3 contains 12 residues. Germline assignment: CDR1 SGDLS and CDR2 YYNGEE.

This clone is labeled as medium-sized. The chain employs TRBV5-1 and TRBJ2-2, with D perhaps being TRBD1 or TRBD2 (6 bases each). The CDR3 sequence is 13 residues long. Germline-derived CDR1 and CDR2 are SGHRS and YFSETQ. Trimming pared 6 bases from V and 11 bases from J, leaving 17 bases between. CDR3 in amino acids: CASNNGGRGELFF. The CDR3 coding sequence is TGCGCCAGCAATAACGGGGGCAGGGGTGAGCTGTTTTTT. The full variable domain, rest sourced from reference TRBV5-1 and TRBJ2-2, is KAGVTQTPRYLIKTRGQQVTLSCSPISGHRSVSWYQQTPGQGLQFLFEYFSETQRNKGNFPGRFSGRQFSNSRSEMNVSTLELGDSALYLCASNNGGRGELFFGEGSRLTVL.

The chain links TRBV6-5 to TRBJ1-2, with 7 bases matching TRBD1. The CDR3 consists of 15 residues. The V segment lost 6 bases and the J segment 4 bases; nucleotides outside the gene matches: 11. Germline CDR1 and CDR2: MNHEY and SVGAGI. The CDR3 loop is CASSSGTVPLYGYTF. CDR3 coding DNA: TGTGCCAGCAGCTCCGGGACAGTTCCCCTCTATGGCTACACCTTC.

The chain employs TRBV5-1 and TRBJ2-2, with TRBD1 identical over 7 bases. CDR1 and CDR2 (germline): SGHRS, YFSETQ. This CDR3 is 15 amino acids long. J gave up 1 base and V 4 bases, and 4 bases lay outside the gene matches. CDR3 residues: CASSPGTENTGELFF. In nucleotides, the CDR3 is TGCGCCAGCAGCCCCGGGACAGAGAACACCGGGGAGCTGTTTTTT.

The chain combines TRBV28 with TRBJ2-6, with D hard to call. From germline, CDR1 is MDHEN and CDR2 SYDVKM. V was pared by 6 bases and J by 4 bases, with 16 bases between. This CDR3 has 16 amino acids. CDR3 region: CASSRLWVVGANVLTF. The CDR3 DNA reads as TGTGCCAGCAGCCGATTGTGGGTTGTAGGGGCCAACGTCCTGACTTTC. The full variable domain, completed using reference TRBV28 and TRBJ2-6, is DVKVTQSSRYLVKRTGEKVFLECVQDMDHENMFWYRQDPGLGLRLIYFSYDVKMKEKGDIPEGYSVSREKKERFSLILESASTNQTSMYLCASSRLWVVGANVLTFGAGSRLTVL.

The chain carries TRBV7-6 and TRBJ2-2; possible D gene TRBD2, 5 bases. CDR1 is SGHVS, CDR2 FNYEAQ, per germline. The length of the CDR3 is 13 residues. V lost 1 base and J lost 5, with 5 bases in between. The CDR3 coding sequence is TGTGCCAGCAGCTTAGGGGAGACCGGGGAGCTGTTTTTT. Amino acid sequence: CASSLGETGELFF.

There are a few counts of this clone. This chain links TRBV11-2 with TRBJ2-2, with D perhaps TRBD1 (5 bases). Trimming left V 3 bases short and J 3 bases short, with 11 bases between. Germline V gene sequence: CDR1 SGHAT, CDR2 FQNNGV. The CDR3 covers 15 residues. The CDR3 protein is CASSFTGSDTGELFF. In DNA, the CDR3 is TGTGCCAGCAGCTTCACAGGATCTGACACCGGGGAGCTGTTTTTT.

The rearrangement joins TRBV6-5 to TRBJ2-7, with D unclear. This CDR3 is 13 amino acids long. With 2 bases removed from V and 0 bases from J, the gap between germline ends came to 5 bases. The germline V gene encodes CDR1 MNHEY and CDR2 SVGAGI. The CDR3 DNA reads as TGTGCCAGCAGTTACGCCAGCTCCTACGAGCAGTACTTC. Amino acids: CASSYASSYEQYF.

This clone is medium-sized by share. This chain links TRBV2 with TRBJ2-3; D remains ambiguous. CDR1 is SNHLY and CDR2 is FYNNEI in the germline V gene. V was cut by 4 bases and J by 3 bases, with 8 bases left in between. This CDR3 comprises 13 residues. This chain's CDR3 is CASSGEQTDTQYF. The CDR3 nucleotides are TGTGCCAGCAGTGGGGAACAAACAGATACGCAGTATTTT. Combining the CDR3 with reference TRBV2 and TRBJ2-3 gives the whole variable domain EPEVTQTPSHQVTQMGQEVILRCVPISNHLYFYWYRQILGQKVEFLVSFYNNEISEKSEIFDDQFSVERPDGSNFTLKIRSTKLEDSAMYFCASSGEQTDTQYFGPGTRLTVL.

This clone was counted between two and nine times. The rearrangement uses TRBV6-1 and TRBJ2-2, with 8 bases that match TRBD1. Germline V gives CDR1 MNHNS, CDR2 SASEGT. The CDR3 runs 14 residues. J lost 2 bases, V lost 10 bases, and 6 bases had no gene match. CDR3 residues: CAIGTGLNTGELFF. As DNA, the CDR3 is TGTGCCATAGGGACAGGCCTAAACACCGGGGAGCTGTTTTTT.

This clone is deemed medium-sized (0.01 to 0.1%). The chain carries TRBV5-6 and TRBJ2-7, with D hard to call. CDR1 and CDR2 from the germline V gene are SGHDT and YYEEEE. With 3 bases removed from V and 4 bases from J, the gap between germline ends came to 8 bases. The CDR3 is made up of 12 amino acids. DNA for the CDR3: TGTGCCAGCAGCTACCTACAGTACGAGCAGTACTTC. Protein product: CASSYLQYEQYF.

The chain is built from TRBV7-9 and TRBJ2-5; 10 bases agree with TRBD2. The CDR3 runs 14 residues. Germline-derived CDR1 and CDR2 are SEHNR and FQNEAQ (reference sequence). V lost 5 bases to trimming and J lost 4 bases; unmatched junction nucleotides: 4. The CDR3 sequence: CASSHIAGGETQYF. The CDR3 bases are TGTGCCAGCAGCCATATAGCGGGAGGAGAGACCCAGTACTTC. Variable domain in full (rest from reference TRBV7-9 and TRBJ2-5): DTGVSQNPRHKITKRGQNVTFRCDPISEHNRLYWYRQTLGQGPEFLTYFQNEAQLEKSRLLSDRFSAERPKGSFSTLEIQRTEQGDSAMYLCASSHIAGGETQYFGPGTRLLVL.

This clone has a handful of counts. The gene calls are TRBV5-4 and TRBJ2-1, with TRBD2 matching over 13 bases. The V segment lost 5 bases and the J segment 2 bases; nucleotides outside the gene matches: 10. This CDR3 has 18 residues. Germline lookup yields CDR1 SGHNT and CDR2 YYREEE (reference sequence). CDR3 in DNA: TGTGCCAGCAGTAGGGGACTAGCGGGAAGGGTAGCCTACAATGAGCAGTTCTTC. Translated, it gives CASSRGLAGRVAYNEQFF. Based on the CDR3 plus reference TRBV5-4 and TRBJ2-1, the full variable domain is ETGVTQSPTHLIKTRGQQVTLRCSSQSGHNTVSWYQQALGQGPQFIFQYYREEENGRGNFPPRFSGLQFPNYSSELNVNALELDDSALYLCASSRGLAGRVAYNEQFFGPGTRLTVL.

The rearrangement links TRBV27 to TRBJ2-7; the D gene is possibly TRBD1 (6 bases). This CDR3 is 15 amino acids long. The ends were cut back, 5 bases at V and 0 bases at J, with 14 bases in the middle. CDR1 is MNHEY, CDR2 SMNVEV, per germline (reference sequence). CDR3 region: CASSEDRPSSYEQYF. The CDR3 DNA sequence: TGTGCCAGCAGTGAAGACAGGCCAAGCTCCTACGAGCAGTACTTC.

This clone was observed a few times. The chain links TRBV28 to TRBJ2-1; D tentatively fits TRBD1 or TRBD2 (5 bases each). CDR1 MDHEN and CDR2 SYDVKM come from the germline V gene. This CDR3 comprises 12 residues. V lost 3 bases and J lost 10, with 10 bases in between. CDR3 in amino acids: CASSLGVDEQFF. The CDR3 region has the DNA TGTGCCAGCAGTTTGGGGGTGGACGAGCAGTTCTTC.

The chain links TRBV9 to TRBJ2-1, with 10 nucleotides matching TRBD2. V lost 0 bases and J lost 5; bases outside the gene matches: 2. This CDR3 spans 15 amino acids. CDR1 is SGDLS and CDR2 is YYNGEE in the germline V gene. CDR3 residues: CASSVGGTSDNEQFF. DNA for the CDR3: TGTGCCAGCAGCGTAGGCGGGACTAGCGACAATGAGCAGTTCTTC.

This clone was found once. The chain employs TRBV6-5 and TRBJ2-1; perhaps TRBD2 as D (6 bases). CDR1 and CDR2 (germline): MNHEY, SVGAGI. CDR3 length: 15 amino acids. V lost 4 bases, J lost 0 bases, and 10 bases lay in between. The CDR3 nucleotides are TGTGCCAGCAGTTGGGCGGGGAGCTCCTACAATGAGCAGTTCTTC. Encoded protein: CASSWAGSSYNEQFF.

The chain is built from TRBV27 and TRBJ1-1, with 8 bases matching TRBD1. The CDR3 is 15 amino acids. Germline V lookup: CDR1 MNHEY, CDR2 SMNVEV (reference sequence). Trimming removed 5 bases from V and 4 bases from J; junction bases left unmatched: 9. CDR3 DNA: TGTGCCAGCAGTCCCCTTGGAACAGGGGGCACTGAAGCTTTCTTT. It specifies CASSPLGTGGTEAFF.

The rearrangement uses TRBV7-9 and TRBJ1-1; D uncertain. The CDR3 has 11 residues. Trimming removed 5 bases at V and 6 bases at J, with 7 bases between. The V gene's germline CDR1 is SEHNR and CDR2 FQNEAQ (reference sequence). CDR3 in DNA: TGTGCCAGCAGCCTGACCCCTGAAGCTTTCTTT. It translates to CASSLTPEAFF.

The CDR3 DNA follows: TGTGCCAGCAGGGCGTCGTCCCGCTATGGCTACACCTTC. The encoded protein is CASRASSRYGYTF. The gene calls are TRBV6-6 and TRBJ1-2; D not certain. Trimming shortened V by 6 bases and J by 4 bases, and 12 bases separated the two germline ends. Germline assignment: CDR1 MNHNY and CDR2 SVGAGI (reference sequence). The CDR3 has 13 residues.